This T cell receptor beta chain came from a study of cytomegalovirus exposure and HLA in healthy donors. This clone was observed a few times. Its cognate antigen is unknown. PCR primers comprised 60 Vbeta and 13 Jbeta primers. Some clones are missing from TCRdb's copy, which holds only in-frame ones; the method was immunoSEQ multiplex PCR. The sample lists approximately 150,000 clones, approximately 9% occurring once. Study-level findings and limits: An analysis that was carried out later associated 16,951 TCR beta sequences with HLA alleles at 0.05 false discovery rate. Cytomegalovirus status, reportedly, was diagnosed with high specificity and sensitivity by the classifier. The authors reported that TCR beta sequences could predict HLA-A and HLA-B alleles. These predictions were accurate for most subjects in the first cohort.

CDR3 size: 14 residues. Per germline, CDR1 SGHAT and CDR2 FQNNGV. The junction had 4 bases not matched to a gene; V was cut back by 4 bases and J by 3 bases. Material: PBMCs. The gene calls are TRBV11-2 and TRBJ2-7; 9 positions agree with TRBD1. The receptor was isolated from a male donor in good health and CMV-seronegative. The CDR3 bases are TGTGCCAGCAGCTACCGGACAGGGGACTACGAGCAGTACTTC. The encoded protein is CASSYRTGDYEQYF. The whole variable domain, filled in from reference TRBV11-2 and TRBJ2-7, reads EAGVAQSPRYKIIEKRQSVAFWCNPISGHATLYWYQQILGQGPKLLIQFQNNGVVDDSQLPKDRFSAERLKGVDSTLKIQPAKLEDSAVYLCASSYRTGDYEQYFGPGTRLTVT.